The 22 T cell receptor beta chains below all came from one sample that was sequenced in a study of T cell repertoires in cytomegalovirus infection. TCRdb processed the reads anew with MiXCR; each CDR3 protein has one entry. The data show approximately 110,000 distinct CDR3 sequences, with about 9.4% seen just once and around a third held by the top ten. The antigens of these receptors remain unknown. The sample was PBMCs, sequenced either directly or after in vitro stimulation (not recorded which). All receptors derive from a human donor in good health (CMV status not recorded). Some clones in this sample may be carry-over from other donors' samples.

This clonotype was counted ten times or more. V and J are TRBV19 and TRBJ2-2, with D possibly TRBD1 on 5 matching bases. CDR1 is LNHDA, CDR2 SQIVND, per germline (reference sequence). The CDR3 sequence is 16 residues long. V was clipped by 5 bases and J by 1 base, with 14 bases between them. The CDR3 here is CASSPRAGLNTGELFF. CDR3 nucleotides: TGTGCCAGTAGTCCCAGGGCAGGCCTGAACACCGGGGAGCTGTTTTTT.

This clonotype showed up many times. The V and J genes are TRBV2 and TRBJ1-2; 8 bases are shared with TRBD1. The germline gives CDR1 SNHLY, CDR2 FYNNEI. V shed 1 base, J shed 4 bases, and the junction held 5 bases outside the gene matches. CDR3 size: 15 residues. CDR3 region: CASSEGTGTIYGYTF. CDR3 sequence (DNA): TGTGCCAGCAGTGAAGGGACAGGGACTATCTATGGCTACACCTTC.

The CDR3 is CSARGGATNEKLFF. The CDR3 DNA reads TGCAGTGCTAGAGGTGGTGCAACTAATGAAAAACTGTTTTTT. The chain links TRBV20-1 to TRBJ1-4; D is unclear. The CDR3 is 14 amino acids. Germline values: CDR1 DFQATT, CDR2 SNEGSKA (reference sequence). V was trimmed by 1 base and J by 0 bases, leaving 6 bases between them.

This clonotype has at least ten counts. The V call is TRBV7-2, the J call TRBJ2-3; no reliable D call. The CDR3 sequence is 15 residues long. Per the germline V gene, CDR1 is SGHTA and CDR2 is FQGNSA. Trimming pared 7 bases from V and 0 bases from J, leaving 14 bases between. The DNA of the CDR3 is TGTGCCAGCAACCGACGGGCGGACAGCACAGATACGCAGTATTTT. It encodes CASNRRADSTDTQYF.

This clonotype was seen more than once but under ten times. The gene calls are TRBV24-1 and TRBJ1-2; TRBD1 aligns across 8 bases. Losses at the gene ends were 3 bases for V and 2 bases for J; bases not matched to a gene: 4. The germline V gene has CDR1 KGHDR and CDR2 SFDVKD. This CDR3 has 15 residues. DNA for the CDR3: TGTGCCACCAGTGATGCCGGGACAGGAAACTATGGCTACACCTTC. The encoded protein is CATSDAGTGNYGYTF.

The chain combines TRBV23-1 with TRBJ1-5; a possible D gene is TRBD1 (5 bases). TRBV23-1 is reported as an ORF; its role is uncertain. The CDR3 contains 15 residues. V was cut by 2 bases and J by 2 bases, with 10 bases left in between. The CDR3 region is CASSQGGRGNQPQHF. The CDR3 DNA reads as TGCGCCAGCAGTCAAGGGGGTAGGGGCAATCAGCCCCAGCATTTT.

This CDR3 reads CDPGLGYTEAFF. CDR3 DNA sequence: TGTGACCCGGGACTGGGGTACACTGAAGCTTTCTTT. This sequence joins TRBV24-1 and TRBJ1-1; TRBD1 is a possible D gene (5 bases). This CDR3 contains 12 residues. CDR1 is KGHDR, CDR2 SFDVKD, per germline.

This clonotype has more than one count but fewer than ten. This rearrangement joins TRBV10-3 to TRBJ2-1; 11 nucleotides agree with TRBD2. V lost 11 bases and J lost 8; bases outside the gene matches: 11. Germline V gene data show CDR1 as ENHRY and CDR2 as SYGVKD. This CDR3 has 14 residues. CDR3 amino acids: CAVGGTGLADEQFF. The CDR3 bases are TGTGCCGTCGGGGGCACGGGACTAGCGGATGAGCAGTTCTTC.

The chain combines TRBV7-3 with TRBJ2-5, with TRBD2 identical over 12 bases. V dropped 5 bases and J dropped 2; count of bases not matched to a gene: 12. This CDR3 spans 18 amino acids. Germline V CDR1 and CDR2: SGHTA, FQGTGA. In nucleotides, the CDR3 is TGTGCCAGCAGCCACCTGCTGGGACTAGCGGGCCTACAAGAGACCCAGTACTTC. Amino acids: CASSHLLGLAGLQETQYF.

At least ten counts were recorded for this clonotype. This chain uses TRBV7-2 with TRBJ1-4; TRBD1 matches 7 bases. With V trimmed by 5 bases and J by 6 bases, 9 bases remained unmatched. This CDR3 contains 15 residues. Germline assignment: CDR1 SGHTA and CDR2 FQGNSA. The DNA for the CDR3 is TGTGCCAGCAGCACGGGAGGGGGCGGCGATGAAAAACTGTTTTTT. Residues: CASSTGGGGDEKLFF.

This sequence joins TRBV7-2 and TRBJ2-3; 8 positions match TRBD2. The V gene end was trimmed by 5 bases and the J gene end by 10 bases; junction bases not matched to a gene: 17. The CDR3 extends over 16 amino acids. The germline V gene encodes CDR1 SGHTA and CDR2 FQGNSA. The DNA of the CDR3 is TGTGCCAGCAGCCCGGACGCGAGCGGGAGTCGCCTATCGCAGTATTTT. Amino acids: CASSPDASGSRLSQYF.

In its sample, this clonotype was seen many times. The chain couples TRBV4-1 to TRBJ1-1; no clear D. V shed 0 bases and J shed 2 bases, with 13 bases lying between them. Looked up from germline, CDR1 is MGHRA and CDR2 is YSYEKL. The CDR3 consists of 16 residues. The CDR3 is CASSQDWQALNTEAFF. CDR3 DNA sequence: TGCGCCAGCAGCCAAGATTGGCAGGCTCTAAACACTGAAGCTTTCTTT.

The table lists this clonotype with a few counts. This chain links TRBV7-3 with TRBJ2-1, with 11 bases fitting TRBD2. This CDR3 region has 16 residues. The J segment lost 5 bases and the V segment lost 1 base, leaving 4 bases of the junction unmatched. CDR1 SGHTA and CDR2 FQGTGA come from the germline V gene. CDR3 coding DNA: TGTGCCAGCAGCTTAAACCTAGCGGGAGGTCACAATGAGCAGTTCTTC. As protein: CASSLNLAGGHNEQFF.

This rearrangement joins TRBV2 to TRBJ2-7; TRBD2 is a possible D gene (7 bases). This CDR3 is 13 amino acids long. V shed 6 bases and J shed 6 bases, with 15 bases lying between them. CDR1 is SNHLY and CDR2 is FYNNEI in the germline V gene. The CDR3 is CASRVGGGVEQYF. CDR3 DNA sequence: TGTGCCAGCAGAGTGGGAGGGGGAGTCGAGCAGTACTTC.

The table lists this clonotype with many counts. V usage is TRBV6-5 and J usage is TRBJ1-1, with D unresolved. Germline V CDR1 and CDR2: MNHEY, SVGAGI. The V end was cut by 0 bases, the J end by 5 bases, with 7 bases between. This CDR3 comprises 13 residues. The CDR3 sequence: CASSYSEVTEAFF. CDR3 nucleotide sequence: TGTGCCAGCAGTTACTCGGAGGTGACTGAAGCTTTCTTT.

This clonotype has a count of ten or more. J is TRBJ2-2 and V is TRBV5-6; D may be TRBD1 (5 bases). Per germline, CDR1 SGHDT and CDR2 YYEEEE. The V end lost 2 bases, the J end lost 2 bases, and 7 bases lay between the germline ends. The CDR3 loop spans 14 amino acids. The CDR3 here is CASSFQGNTGELFF. DNA of the CDR3: TGTGCCAGCAGCTTTCAGGGAAACACCGGGGAGCTGTTTTTT. Variable domain in full (rest from reference TRBV5-6 and TRBJ2-2): DAGVTQSPTHLIKTRGQQVTLRCSPKSGHDTVSWYQQALGQGPQFIFQYYEEEERQRGNFPDRFSGHQFPNYSSELNVNALLLGDSALYLCASSFQGNTGELFFGEGSRLTVL.

This clonotype appeared many times. This chain connects TRBV7-2 to TRBJ2-1, with D unclear. CDR3 length: 14 residues. CDR1 and CDR2 from the germline V gene are SGHTA and FQGNSA. The V gene lost 4 bases and the J gene lost 6 bases, with 13 bases spanning the gap. The CDR3 region has the DNA TGTGCCAGCAGCTCTGCTTCTGTAATCAATGAGCAGTTCTTC. It encodes CASSSASVINEQFF. The entire variable domain, with the rest obtained from reference TRBV7-2 and TRBJ2-1, is as follows: GAGVSQSPSNKVTEKGKDVELRCDPISGHTALYWYRQSLGQGLEFLIYFQGNSAPDKSGLPSDRFSAERTGGSVSTLTIQRTQQEDSAVYLCASSSASVINEQFFGPGTRLTVL.

This clonotype was seen only a few times. The V gene is TRBV7-9, the J gene TRBJ1-1; the D gene is possibly TRBD1 (6 bases). Germline V gives CDR1 SEHNR, CDR2 FQNEAQ (reference sequence). The CDR3 length is 14 residues. The V and J ends lost 5 bases and 10 bases respectively, with 20 bases between them. The CDR3 sequence is CASSPRGPNRGAFF. CDR3 DNA sequence: TGTGCCAGCAGCCCCAGGGGCCCAAATCGAGGAGCTTTCTTT.

This clonotype was observed at least ten times. V is TRBV7-2 and J is TRBJ2-3; 12 bases match TRBD2. The V and J ends lost 5 bases and 2 bases, in that order; junction bases with no gene match: 5. This CDR3 is 16 amino acids long. The germline V gene has CDR1 SGHTA and CDR2 FQGNSA. The CDR3 nucleotides read TGTGCCAGCAGCAACAGACTAGCGGGAGCCACAGATACGCAGTATTTT. It translates to CASSNRLAGATDTQYF.

This rearrangement joins TRBV7-6 to TRBJ2-5, with D unclear. The CDR3 runs 14 residues. Germline CDR1 and CDR2: SGHVS and FNYEAQ. Trimming cost V 3 bases and J 2 bases, with 10 bases left between them. CDR3 protein: CASSLTGEQETQYF. In DNA form, the CDR3 reads TGTGCCAGCAGCTTGACCGGAGAACAAGAGACCCAGTACTTC.

This clonotype has ten or more counts. The rearrangement uses TRBV7-2 and TRBJ1-6, with D hard to call. This CDR3 has 14 amino acids. Trimming pared 2 bases from V and 9 bases from J, leaving 11 bases between. Germline V gene sequence: CDR1 SGHTA, CDR2 FQGNSA. CDR3 bases: TGTGCCAGCAGCTTATCTGGGGTTGCTTCACCCCTCCACTTT. As protein: CASSLSGVASPLHF.

This clonotype was observed many times. The chain is built from TRBV7-2 and TRBJ2-1; D ambiguous. The germline gives CDR1 SGHTA, CDR2 FQGNSA. The CDR3 has 11 amino acids. Trimming stripped 3 bases from V and 6 bases from J, with 3 bases between. CDR3 region: CASSFLNEQFF. CDR3 DNA: TGTGCCAGCAGCTTTCTCAATGAGCAGTTCTTC.